These 23 T cell receptor beta chains were all obtained from the same sample, sequenced in a study of T cell changes during pregnancy in multiple sclerosis. Repertoires were generated with immunoSEQ multiplex PCR, while TCRdb's copy carries only in-frame clones and drops some. The sample records about 71,000 clones, about 91% being singletons. The sequencing used CD8+ T cells from peripheral blood mononuclear cells, collected before pregnancy. These receptors were taken from a female donor with multiple sclerosis, enrolled in a pregnancy study.

This clone was seen a few times. V usage is TRBV9 and J usage is TRBJ2-7; D might be TRBD1 (7 bases). CDR3 size: 14 residues. Germline CDR1 SGDLS, CDR2 YYNGEE. Trimming left V 6 bases short and J 0 bases short, with 13 bases between. CDR3 sequence: CASTSRDSSYEQYF. CDR3 in DNA: TGTGCCAGCACCTCGCGGGACAGCTCCTACGAGCAGTACTTC.

The chain combines TRBV13 with TRBJ2-3, with a possible D match to TRBD2 (7 bases). The V gene's germline CDR1 is PRHDT and CDR2 FYEKMQ (reference sequence). The CDR3 is 15 amino acids. V shed 2 bases and J shed 3 bases, with 12 bases lying between them. The chain's CDR3 is CASSLPGGATDTQYF. The DNA for the CDR3 is TGTGCCAGCAGCTTACCTGGGGGGGCGACAGATACGCAGTATTTT. The variable domain in full, completed from reference TRBV13 and TRBJ2-3, reads AAGVIQSPRHLIKEKRETATLKCYPIPRHDTVYWYQQGPGQDPQFLISFYEKMQSDKGSIPDRFSAQQFSDYHSELNMSSLELGDSALYFCASSLPGGATDTQYFGPGTRLTVL.

This chain connects TRBV19 to TRBJ2-7, with a weak D call TRBD1 (7 bases). CDR1 LNHDA and CDR2 SQIVND come from the germline V gene (reference sequence). This CDR3 has 15 residues. Between the trimmed V and J ends, which lost 1 base and 3 bases, there was a span of 13 bases. DNA for the CDR3: TGTGCCAGTAGTATAGGGGCAGGGGGAGGCTACGAGCAGTACTTC. Its translation is CASSIGAGGGYEQYF.

The chain combines TRBV27 with TRBJ1-4; 7 nucleotides agree with TRBD1. Germline V gene data show CDR1 as MNHEY and CDR2 as SMNVEV (reference sequence). J was trimmed by 8 bases and V by 6 bases; bases with no gene match: 12. This CDR3 spans 15 amino acids. CDR3: CASRTSGTEDEKLFF. In nucleotides, the CDR3 is TGTGCCAGCAGAACCTCCGGGACAGAGGACGAAAAACTGTTTTTT.

The chain joins TRBV13 to TRBJ2-3; possible D gene TRBD2, 5 bases. CDR3 length: 12 residues. The V end was cut by 4 bases, the J end by 4 bases, with 6 bases between. CDR1 is PRHDT and CDR2 is FYEKMQ in the germline V gene (reference sequence). The CDR3 DNA reads as TGTGCCAGCAGCTCCGGGGCAGATACGCAGTATTTT. This sequence encodes CASSSGADTQYF.

A note on this clone: The sample holds other DNA sequences that translate to the same CDR3. The CDR3 sequence: CASSLGRGYNEQFF. The DNA for the CDR3 is TGTGCCAGCAGCTTGGGCAGGGGGTACAATGAGCAGTTCTTC. The chain combines TRBV5-6 with TRBJ2-1; 7 bases fit TRBD1. The V segment lost 0 bases and the J segment 4 bases; nucleotides outside the gene matches: 1. The CDR3 has 14 residues. The germline V gene encodes CDR1 SGHDT and CDR2 YYEEEE.

V gene TRBV11-2 combines with J gene TRBJ1-1; the match to TRBD1 covers 7 bases. This CDR3 contains 16 residues. CDR1 and CDR2 (germline): SGHAT, FQNNGV. Trimming at V came to 5 bases and at J to 4 bases, leaving 13 bases not matched to a gene. DNA of the CDR3: TGTGCCAGCAGCCGCTGGCAGGGGGACACCGCCACTGAAGCTTTCTTT. Translated: CASSRWQGDTATEAFF.

The chain is built from TRBV16 and TRBJ2-7; 9 bases match TRBD1. This CDR3 comprises 14 residues. V was clipped by 3 bases and J by 5 bases; unmatched bases: 5. Germline V lookup: CDR1 KGHSY, CDR2 FQNENV. DNA of the CDR3: TGTGCCAGCAGCCACCACAGGGGGCGCGACGAGCAGTACTTC. Amino acids: CASSHHRGRDEQYF.

The V gene is TRBV14, the J gene TRBJ1-1; maybe TRBD1 (5 bases). This CDR3 has 14 residues. The V and J ends lost 4 bases and 6 bases respectively, with 15 bases between them. Per the germline V gene, CDR1 is SGHDN and CDR2 is FVKESK. The CDR3: CASSPYTGAPEAFF. The CDR3 bases are TGTGCCAGCAGCCCTTATACAGGAGCCCCTGAAGCTTTCTTT.

The rearrangement links TRBV7-6 to TRBJ2-7, with TRBD2 as a possible D gene (5 bases). With 1 base removed from V and 2 bases from J, the gap between germline ends came to 9 bases. This CDR3 region has 14 residues. Germline loops: CDR1 SGHVS, CDR2 FNYEAQ. This CDR3 reads CASSLDEGTYEQYF. Written as DNA, the CDR3 is TGTGCCAGCAGCTTAGATGAGGGAACCTACGAGCAGTACTTC.

The chain joins TRBV6-5 to TRBJ1-6; 7 positions match TRBD1. Germline CDR1 and CDR2: MNHEY and SVGAGI. This CDR3 spans 14 amino acids. Trimming cost V 6 bases and J 9 bases; bases outside gene matches: 8. The CDR3 protein is CASSPGTDPSPLHF. CDR3 sequence (DNA): TGTGCCAGCAGCCCCGGGACAGACCCTTCACCCCTCCACTTT.

The CDR3 is CASSESGTQAGYTF. The CDR3 DNA reads as TGCGCCAGCAGTGAGTCCGGGACTCAGGCGGGCTACACCTTC. The V call is TRBV10-2, the J call TRBJ1-2; the D gene is possibly TRBD1 (5 bases). The CDR3 length is 14 residues. Germline-derived CDR1 and CDR2 are WSHSY and SAAADI. Trimming stripped 0 bases from V and 8 bases from J, with 13 bases between.

This chain uses TRBV5-1 with TRBJ2-3, with D possibly being TRBD1 (7 bases). V was cut by 3 bases and J by 2 bases, with 16 bases left in between. Germline lookup yields CDR1 SGHRS and CDR2 YFSETQ. This CDR3 has 16 residues. The CDR3 DNA reads TGCGCCAGCAGCTCCGCCGCGGGACAGCACACAGATACGCAGTATTTT. This encodes CASSSAAGQHTDTQYF.

This clone is judged medium-sized. V gene TRBV21-1 combines with J gene TRBJ2-7; TRBD1 is taken as the D call from the table, unchecked against the DNA. TRBV21-1 is noted as a pseudogene. The CDR3 is 15 amino acids. In DNA, the CDR3 is TGTGCCAGCAGCGACGACAGGGATGCCTCCTACGAGCAGTACTTC. As protein: CASSDDRDASYEQYF.

The chain has TRBV5-6 and TRBJ2-3, with D perhaps matching TRBD2 (5 bases). In germline, CDR1 is SGHDT, CDR2 YYEEEE. This CDR3 has 14 residues. V was trimmed by 4 bases and J by 4 bases, leaving 13 bases between them. CDR3 in amino acids: CASSIVGEADTQYF. The CDR3 DNA sequence: TGTGCCAGCAGCATTGTGGGAGAGGCAGATACGCAGTATTTT.

This clone was counted once. The V and J genes are TRBV6-6 and TRBJ2-7; D unresolved. CDR1 is MNHNY and CDR2 is SVGAGI in the germline V gene (reference sequence). The V end lost 0 bases, the J end lost 0 bases, and 12 bases lay between the germline ends. The CDR3 contains 16 residues. Here the CDR3 reads CASSYSKEFASYEQYF. The CDR3 DNA reads as TGTGCCAGCAGTTACTCAAAGGAGTTCGCCTCCTACGAGCAGTACTTC.

The chain recombines TRBV7-6 with TRBJ2-5, with D tentatively TRBD2 (5 bases). This CDR3 is built from 14 residues. The V gene lost 4 bases and the J gene lost 2 bases, with 11 bases spanning the gap. From germline, CDR1 is SGHVS and CDR2 FNYEAQ. The DNA for the CDR3 is TGTGCCAGCAGCTCCGTCGACTATCAAGAGACCCAGTACTTC. Translating it yields CASSSVDYQETQYF.

The chain links TRBV27 to TRBJ2-1; D gene uncertain. The CDR3 totals 15 residues. Germline V gene sequence: CDR1 MNHEY, CDR2 SMNVEV (reference sequence). Trimming cost V 4 bases and J 0 bases, with 10 bases left between them. This CDR3 reads CASSYGLSSYNEQFF. In DNA form, the CDR3 reads TGTGCCAGCAGTTATGGCCTCAGCTCCTACAATGAGCAGTTCTTC.

The chain uses TRBV6-5 and TRBJ2-3; 13 bases map to TRBD2. Germline CDR1 reads MNHEY; CDR2 reads SVGAGI. Unmatched junction bases numbered 4, after V lost 6 bases and J lost 4 bases. The CDR3 extends over 15 amino acids. The CDR3: CASRTSGGRSDTQYF. The CDR3 nucleotides read TGTGCCAGCAGGACTAGCGGGGGGAGGTCAGATACGCAGTATTTT.

This clone was recorded only once. The chain uses TRBV9 and TRBJ2-7; 10 bases line up with TRBD1. Germline V gene data show CDR1 as SGDLS and CDR2 as YYNGEE. CDR3 length: 14 amino acids. Trimming cost V 4 bases and J 3 bases; bases outside gene matches: 4. CDR3 amino acids: CASSPRTGGYEQYF. CDR3 DNA: TGTGCCAGCAGCCCACGGACAGGGGGCTACGAGCAGTACTTC.

The rearrangement links TRBV7-2 to TRBJ1-5, with D possibly matching TRBD1 (5 bases). V lost 2 bases and J 2 bases, leaving 13 bases between the germline ends. CDR3 length: 16 amino acids. Germline V gene lookup returns CDR1 SGHTA and CDR2 FQGNSA. The CDR3, as DNA: TGTGCCAGCAGCTTATATAGGGGCGAGGGCAATCAGCCCCAGCATTTT. This gives the protein CASSLYRGEGNQPQHF.

Worth noting for this clone: Other DNA sequences in this specimen translate into the identical CDR3. The chain joins TRBV7-3 to TRBJ1-1; D gene unclear. CDR1 SGHTA and CDR2 FQGTGA come from the germline V gene. This CDR3 comprises 14 residues. V shed 2 bases and J shed 1 base, with 8 bases lying between them. CDR3 nucleotide sequence: TGTGCCAGCAGCTTATTCGGCGGGAACACTGAAGCTTTCTTT. Encoded protein: CASSLFGGNTEAFF.

The chain links TRBV5-4 to TRBJ1-1; D is possibly TRBD1 (5 bases). V lost 4 bases and J 7 bases, leaving 20 bases between the germline ends. This CDR3 has 15 residues. Germline V gene lookup returns CDR1 SGHNT and CDR2 YYREEE (reference sequence). CDR3 region: CASSLGLERKYEAFF. CDR3 DNA: TGTGCCAGCAGCCTGGGACTCGAGAGGAAGTATGAAGCTTTCTTT.